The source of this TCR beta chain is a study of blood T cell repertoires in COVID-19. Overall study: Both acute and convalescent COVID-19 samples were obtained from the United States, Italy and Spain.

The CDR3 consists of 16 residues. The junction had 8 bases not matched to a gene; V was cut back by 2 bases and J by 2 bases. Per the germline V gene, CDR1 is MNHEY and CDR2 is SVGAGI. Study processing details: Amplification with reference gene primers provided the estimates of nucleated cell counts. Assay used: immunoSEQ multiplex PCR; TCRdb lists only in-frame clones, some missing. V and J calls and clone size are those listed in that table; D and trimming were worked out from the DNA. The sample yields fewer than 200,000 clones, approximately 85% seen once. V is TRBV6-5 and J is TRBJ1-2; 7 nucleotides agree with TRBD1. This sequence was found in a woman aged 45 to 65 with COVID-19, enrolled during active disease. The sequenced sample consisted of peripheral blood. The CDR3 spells CASSYVGTVKNYGYTF. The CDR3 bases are TGTGCCAGCAGTTACGTTGGGACAGTTAAAAACTATGGCTACACCTTC.